This T cell receptor beta chain came from a study of cytomegalovirus exposure and HLA in healthy donors. Trimming took off 6 bases at V and 0 bases at J, with 6 bases between the two ends. Germline CDR1 is SGHTA and CDR2 is FQGTGA. This CDR3 region has 12 residues. Primers for the PCR totalled 60 Vbeta and 13 Jbeta. How the authors handled the data: Later analysis identified around 85 million unique TCR beta chains, some 10 million shared. The table came from immunoSEQ multiplex PCR; TCRdb's copy has only in-frame clones and leaves some out. V, J and clone size are taken as reported in that table, and D and trimming were inferred from the DNA itself. This sample carries approximately 110,000 clones, with 3.6% going to the ten biggest clones.

The gene calls are TRBV7-3 and TRBJ2-7; D remains unclear. Sequences were obtained from PBMCs. This receptor was identified in a man between 18 and 35 years old in good health and CMV-seronegative. The CDR3 DNA is TGTGCCAGCAGTTCAAACTCCTACGAGCAGTACTTC. Its translation is CASSSNSYEQYF.